One and the same sample provided the 16 T cell receptor beta chains below, sequenced in a study of cytomegalovirus exposure and HLA in healthy donors. Assay: immunoSEQ multiplex PCR; the TCRdb copy retains only in-frame clones and omits some. This sample yields roughly 350,000 clones, of which 80% to 90% are seen a single time; more than 0.8% belongs to the top ten. Specimen: PBMCs. These receptor sequences come from a woman aged 18-29 years in good health and CMV-seronegative.

The chain joins TRBV15 to TRBJ1-4; TRBD1 agrees at 8 bases. Germline values: CDR1 LNHNV, CDR2 YYDKDF (reference sequence). V shed 8 bases, J shed 4 bases, and the junction held 3 bases outside the gene matches. The CDR3 is 13 residues long. DNA of the CDR3: TGTGCCACCCAACAGGGGGTTAATGAAAAACTGTTTTTT. Residues: CATQQGVNEKLFF.

The chain combines TRBV27 with TRBJ1-2; TRBD1 aligns across 10 bases. This CDR3 contains 18 residues. The germline CDR1 and CDR2 sequences are MNHEY and SMNVEV (reference sequence). Trimming removed 5 bases from V and 3 bases from J; junction bases left unmatched: 15. The CDR3 is CASSAFPGQGSPYYGYTF. The CDR3 DNA follows: TGTGCCAGCAGTGCCTTTCCGGGACAGGGGTCCCCTTACTATGGCTACACCTTC.

The chain combines TRBV28 with TRBJ1-4; unclear D gene. Trimming stripped 5 bases from V and 3 bases from J, with 16 bases between. Per germline, CDR1 MDHEN and CDR2 SYDVKM. CDR3 length: 16 amino acids. The CDR3 here is CASSPPENSPNEKLFF. CDR3 coding DNA: TGTGCCAGCAGTCCCCCTGAGAACAGTCCTAATGAAAAACTGTTTTTT.

The gene calls are TRBV5-1 and TRBJ2-1; maybe TRBD1 (5 bases). Germline V gives CDR1 SGHRS, CDR2 YFSETQ. The CDR3 contains 15 residues. The V end was cut by 0 bases, the J end by 0 bases, with 7 bases between. For the CDR3, the DNA is TGCGCCAGCAGCTTGGTTGACAGCTCCTACAATGAGCAGTTCTTC. It codes for CASSLVDSSYNEQFF. The full variable domain, its missing parts supplied by reference TRBV5-1 and TRBJ2-1, is KAGVTQTPRYLIKTRGQQVTLSCSPISGHRSVSWYQQTPGQGLQFLFEYFSETQRNKGNFPGRFSGRQFSNSRSEMNVSTLELGDSALYLCASSLVDSSYNEQFFGPGTRLTVL.

The CDR3 DNA is TGTGCCAGCAGTTACTCGGCGGGAATTCCACCCTACGAGCAGTACTTC. This encodes CASSYSAGIPPYEQYF. This sequence joins TRBV6-5 and TRBJ2-7, with D perhaps matching TRBD2 (6 bases). Looked up from germline, CDR1 is MNHEY and CDR2 is SVGAGI. There are 16 residues in the CDR3. V shed 0 bases and J shed 2 bases, with 14 bases lying between them.

The chain is built from TRBV25-1 and TRBJ2-6; 7 nucleotides agree with TRBD1. V was clipped by 2 bases and J by 2 bases; unmatched bases: 9. Per the germline V gene, CDR1 is MGHDK and CDR2 is SYGVNS. CDR3 length: 18 amino acids. CDR3 nucleotides: TGTGCCAGCAGTGAAAACCCCGGAACAGGGGCTGGGGCCAACGTCCTGACTTTC. Its translation: CASSENPGTGAGANVLTF.

The V and J genes are TRBV7-9 and TRBJ1-2; D remains ambiguous. CDR1 and CDR2 (germline): SEHNR, FQNEAQ (reference sequence). The CDR3 is made up of 14 amino acids. Between the trimmed V and J ends, which lost 5 bases and 2 bases, there was a span of 12 bases. CDR3 in amino acids: CASSAPLNNYGYTF. CDR3 nucleotides: TGTGCCAGCAGCGCCCCTCTAAACAACTATGGCTACACCTTC.

The chain employs TRBV14 and TRBJ2-7, with D perhaps matching TRBD2 (6 bases). The CDR3 loop spans 15 amino acids. The germline V and J ends were trimmed by 0 bases and 1 base, with 10 bases remaining between them. Germline CDR1 and CDR2: SGHDN and FVKESK. The CDR3 here is CASSQEVLASYEQYF. CDR3 DNA sequence: TGTGCCAGCAGCCAAGAGGTACTAGCTTCCTACGAGCAGTACTTC.

This clone has only a few counts. This chain joins TRBV7-2 and TRBJ2-7; tentatively, D is TRBD1 (5 bases). Between the trimmed V and J ends, which lost 6 bases and 7 bases, there was a span of 10 bases. The CDR3 has 11 amino acids. From germline, CDR1 is SGHTA and CDR2 FQGNSA. CDR3 bases: TGTGCCAGCAGTAACCAGGGAGAGCAGTACTTC. Amino acids: CASSNQGEQYF. The complete variable domain, with remaining parts taken from reference TRBV7-2 and TRBJ2-7, reads GAGVSQSPSNKVTEKGKDVELRCDPISGHTALYWYRQSLGQGLEFLIYFQGNSAPDKSGLPSDRFSAERTGGSVSTLTIQRTQQEDSAVYLCASSNQGEQYFGPGTRLTVT.

This clone occurred once. V and J are TRBV7-2 and TRBJ2-3, with TRBD1 matching over 9 bases. The V gene end was trimmed by 6 bases and the J gene end by 1 base; junction bases not matched to a gene: 11. This CDR3 is 17 amino acids long. Germline values: CDR1 SGHTA, CDR2 FQGNSA. The CDR3 coding sequence is TGTGCCAGCAGTCTAGCCGCGACAGGGGGGGGCACAGATACGCAGTATTTT. Its protein is CASSLAATGGGTDTQYF.

V is TRBV29-1 and J is TRBJ2-4, with 8 bases identical to TRBD1. The germline gives CDR1 SQVTM, CDR2 ANQGSEA. CDR3 length: 14 residues. V lost 6 bases to trimming and J lost 3 bases; unmatched junction nucleotides: 7. CDR3 DNA: TGCAGCGTCAGGACAGGGCCCAACAAAAACATTCAGTACTTC. Its translation is CSVRTGPNKNIQYF.

Concerning this clone: Other nucleotide sequences in the sample specify the same CDR3. The V call is TRBV28, the J call TRBJ2-7, with TRBD1 identical over 9 bases. Germline trimming cut 2 bases from V and 4 bases from J; bases unmatched to any gene: 3. Germline V lookup: CDR1 MDHEN, CDR2 SYDVKM. The CDR3 length is 14 residues. The DNA for the CDR3 is TGTGCCAGCAGTTTAATGGGACAGGGATACGAGCAGTACTTC. Translation: CASSLMGQGYEQYF.

The chain couples TRBV19 to TRBJ2-7; D is undetermined. Trimming took off 2 bases at V and 3 bases at J, with 20 bases between the two ends. The CDR3 is 17 residues long. Per germline, CDR1 LNHDA and CDR2 SQIVND (reference sequence). As DNA, the CDR3 is TGTGCCAGTAGTATAAGAGGAATGGCACCTAGTCACTACGAGCAGTACTTC. Amino acid sequence: CASSIRGMAPSHYEQYF.

This sequence joins TRBV7-2 and TRBJ1-3, with D unresolved. In germline, CDR1 is SGHTA, CDR2 FQGNSA. V was shortened by 4 bases and J by 2 bases, with 3 bases between the two germline ends. The CDR3 length is 12 residues. CDR3 coding DNA: TGTGCCAGCAGCTCAACTGGAAACACCATATATTTT. It specifies CASSSTGNTIYF.

This clone was seen a handful of times. The chain has TRBV5-6 and TRBJ1-2; D remains unclear. The CDR3 has 13 amino acids. The V end lost 2 bases, the J end lost 12 bases, and 17 bases lay between the germline ends. Germline CDR1 is SGHDT and CDR2 is YYEEEE. The CDR3 is CASSFLGDGIHTF. Written as DNA, the CDR3 is TGTGCCAGCAGCTTTTTGGGTGACGGGATACACACCTTC.

The chain has TRBV9 and TRBJ1-2; possible D gene TRBD1, 6 bases. Trimming stripped 4 bases from V and 8 bases from J, with 15 bases between. The CDR3 has 13 amino acids. Germline values: CDR1 SGDLS, CDR2 YYNGEE. CDR3 coding DNA: TGTGCCAGCAGCTTCCAGGGGAATGGAGGCTACACCTTC. Its protein is CASSFQGNGGYTF.